The 17 T cell receptor beta chains below all came from one sample that was sequenced in a study of identical twins. MiXCR was run by TCRdb on the 5' RACE reads, yielding one entry per CDR3 protein. Found here are approximately 500,000 distinct CDR3 sequences, around 24% of them singletons; the top ten hold about 2.7%. These same records also appear under a second study, on T cells expressing NK-cell markers.

The specimen sequenced was CD4+ T cells sorted from blood. The origin of the receptors is a woman younger than 30 in good health.

This clonotype was observed a handful of times. J is TRBJ2-5 and V is TRBV12-5, with a possible D match to TRBD2 (5 bases). In germline, CDR1 is LGHNT, CDR2 FRNRAP. The CDR3 has 15 residues. The V end was cut by 0 bases, the J end by 5 bases, with 13 bases between. The DNA of the CDR3 is TGTGCTAGTGGTTTGGTAGTAGCGAGTGGGGAGACCCAGTACTTC. It is translated as CASGLVVASGETQYF.

The rearrangement links TRBV2 to TRBJ1-1; D unclear. The CDR3 has 13 residues. The germline V gene encodes CDR1 SNHLY and CDR2 FYNNEI. V was trimmed by 8 bases and J by 2 bases, leaving 12 bases between them. The CDR3 DNA reads as TGTGCCAGCCTGGCGTCGGGAAACACTGAAGCTTTCTTT. The encoded protein is CASLASGNTEAFF.

The chain joins TRBV4-3 to TRBJ2-7; TRBD1 agrees at 9 bases. The CDR3 extends over 18 amino acids. The germline gives CDR1 LGHNA, CDR2 YSLEER. The V segment lost 2 bases and the J segment 2 bases; nucleotides outside the gene matches: 13. CDR3 sequence reads: CASSQQVPTGGPTYEQYF. In nucleotides, the CDR3 is TGCGCCAGCAGCCAACAGGTTCCGACAGGGGGTCCTACCTACGAGCAGTACTTC.

This clonotype was counted only a few times. This chain connects TRBV20-1 to TRBJ2-1; TRBD2 is a possible D gene (6 bases). V lost 2 bases and J 2 bases, leaving 13 bases between the germline ends. This CDR3 region has 15 residues. CDR1 and CDR2 (germline): DFQATT, SNEGSKA (reference sequence). CDR3 sequence (DNA): TGCAGTGCTAGATCCCGCGCGGGGACCTACAATGAGCAGTTCTTC. The encoded protein is CSARSRAGTYNEQFF.

This clonotype was picked up many times. This chain joins TRBV6-1 and TRBJ1-5; 11 bases are shared with TRBD1. Losses at the gene ends were 7 bases for V and 1 base for J; bases not matched to a gene: 3. This CDR3 spans 15 amino acids. Germline lookup yields CDR1 MNHNS and CDR2 SASEGT. CDR3 protein: CASTRDRGSNQPQHF. The CDR3 DNA sequence: TGTGCCAGCACCCGGGACAGGGGGAGCAATCAGCCCCAGCATTTT.

The rearrangement links TRBV12-3 or TRBV12-4 to TRBJ2-3, with no clear D. V was shortened by 6 bases and J by 4 bases, with 20 bases between the two germline ends. This CDR3 has 16 amino acids. CDR3 sequence reads: CASSPLALSRPDTQYF. CDR3 bases: TGTGCCAGCAGCCCCCTCGCCCTTAGCCGCCCAGATACGCAGTATTTT.

This clonotype came up a few times. The chain is built from TRBV29-1 and TRBJ2-1; 8 bases match TRBD1. Germline V lookup: CDR1 SQVTM, CDR2 ANQGSEA. V was pared by 6 bases and J by 1 base, with 11 bases of the junction left unmatched. The CDR3 is 16 amino acids. The CDR3 DNA reads as TGCAGCGTGGAAAATAGGACAGGGTATTCCTACAATGAGCAGTTCTTC. Its translation is CSVENRTGYSYNEQFF.

This clonotype was counted at least ten times. V and J are TRBV12-3 or TRBV12-4 and TRBJ2-3; perhaps TRBD2 as D (5 bases). This CDR3 has 15 residues. V shed 5 bases and J shed 6 bases, with 18 bases lying between them. The CDR3 reads CASSALTGSGDTQYF. CDR3 bases: TGTGCCAGCAGTGCACTCACGGGGTCTGGGGATACGCAGTATTTT.

The V gene is TRBV20-1, the J gene TRBJ2-3; 8 bases agree with TRBD2. The CDR3 is 15 residues long. Trimming took 5 bases from V and 5 from J; bases not matched to a gene: 12. Germline V gene data show CDR1 as DFQATT and CDR2 as SNEGSKA (reference sequence). In nucleotides, the CDR3 is TGCAGTGCTCCCCCGGGTAGCGGGGTGGTAGATACGCAGTATTTT. This gives the protein CSAPPGSGVVDTQYF.

This clonotype appeared a few times. The V call is TRBV6-5, the J call TRBJ1-3; the D is unclear. CDR1 and CDR2 (germline): MNHEY, SVGAGI. V was shortened by 0 bases and J by 8 bases, with 14 bases between the two germline ends. This CDR3 spans 15 amino acids. In DNA, the CDR3 is TGTGCCAGCAGTTACTCGGGCCGTAGCGGTGACACCATATATTTT. Residues: CASSYSGRSGDTIYF.

V is TRBV25-1 and J is TRBJ1-1; tentative D call: TRBD1 (6 bases). Germline V CDR1 and CDR2: MGHDK, SYGVNS. This CDR3 has 15 residues. Trimming took off 4 bases at V and 3 bases at J, with 15 bases between the two ends. CDR3 amino acids: CASSGLGGPDTEAFF. The DNA of the CDR3 is TGTGCCAGCAGTGGGCTGGGGGGCCCCGACACTGAAGCTTTCTTT.

In its sample, this clonotype was seen many times. The gene calls are TRBV2 and TRBJ1-2; perhaps TRBD1 as D (6 bases). The germline V gene encodes CDR1 SNHLY and CDR2 FYNNEI. CDR3 length: 15 residues. Trimming stripped 8 bases from V and 4 bases from J, with 20 bases between. The CDR3 is CASRDDRTGAYGYTF. CDR3 bases: TGTGCCAGCCGAGACGACAGGACGGGTGCCTATGGCTACACCTTC.

This clonotype was observed a few times. This chain joins TRBV7-2 and TRBJ2-3; TRBD2 matches 7 bases. Germline CDR1 and CDR2: SGHTA and FQGNSA. The length of the CDR3 is 15 residues. V lost 9 bases, J lost 7 bases, and 16 bases stayed unmatched. CDR3 loop: CASSGDYSVGNTQYF. CDR3 DNA: TGTGCCAGTTCGGGGGACTACTCGGTAGGAAATACGCAGTATTTT.

This clonotype was counted at least ten times. This rearrangement joins TRBV5-6 to TRBJ2-1; tentatively, D is TRBD1 (6 bases). This CDR3 contains 13 residues. V shed 3 bases and J shed 2 bases, with 6 bases lying between them. Looked up from germline, CDR1 is SGHDT and CDR2 is YYEEEE. The CDR3 region has the DNA TGTGCCAGCAGCTGGGACACCTACAATGAGCAGTTCTTC. Translation: CASSWDTYNEQFF.

A few counts support this clonotype. This sequence joins TRBV5-1 and TRBJ1-1, with 8 bases matching TRBD1. Unmatched junction bases numbered 2, after V lost 0 bases and J lost 4 bases. Per germline, CDR1 SGHRS and CDR2 YFSETQ. This CDR3 has 14 residues. DNA for the CDR3: TGCGCCAGCAGCTTGGAAGGACAGGGCACTGAAGCTTTCTTT. Its protein product is CASSLEGQGTEAFF.

Worth noting for this clonotype: A much bigger clone sits one base away, suggesting this may be a read error. The chain recombines TRBV9 with TRBJ2-3, with 9 bases aligning to TRBD1. This CDR3 comprises 15 residues. The germline V gene encodes CDR1 SGDLS and CDR2 YYNGEE. The V and J ends lost 3 bases and 1 base, in that order; junction bases with no gene match: 3. The CDR3 protein is CASSARDRGTDTQYF. The CDR3 region has the DNA TGTGCCAGCAGCGCCCGGGACAGGGGCACAGATACGCAGTATTTT.

The rearrangement uses TRBV12-3 or TRBV12-4 and TRBJ1-2; D possibly corresponds to TRBD1 (5 bases). Trimming removed 7 bases at V and 0 bases at J, with 15 bases between. This CDR3 has 15 amino acids. The CDR3 DNA follows: TGTGCCAGCACCTTTAGGGGACTTACTAACTATGGCTACACCTTC. As protein: CASTFRGLTNYGYTF.